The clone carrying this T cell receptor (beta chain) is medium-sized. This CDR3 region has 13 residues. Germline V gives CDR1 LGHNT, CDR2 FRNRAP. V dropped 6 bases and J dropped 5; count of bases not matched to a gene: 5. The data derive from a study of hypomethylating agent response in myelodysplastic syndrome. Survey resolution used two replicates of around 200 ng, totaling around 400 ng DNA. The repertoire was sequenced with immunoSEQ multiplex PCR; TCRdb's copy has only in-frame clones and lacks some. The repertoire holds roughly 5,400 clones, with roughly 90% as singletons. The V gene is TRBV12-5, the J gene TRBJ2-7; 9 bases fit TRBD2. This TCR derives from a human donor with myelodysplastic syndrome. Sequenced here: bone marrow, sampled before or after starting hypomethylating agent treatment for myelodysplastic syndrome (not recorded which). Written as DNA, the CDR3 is TGTGCTAGTGGCCGGCGCGGGAGGGACGAGCAGTACTTC. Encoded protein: CASGRRGRDEQYF.